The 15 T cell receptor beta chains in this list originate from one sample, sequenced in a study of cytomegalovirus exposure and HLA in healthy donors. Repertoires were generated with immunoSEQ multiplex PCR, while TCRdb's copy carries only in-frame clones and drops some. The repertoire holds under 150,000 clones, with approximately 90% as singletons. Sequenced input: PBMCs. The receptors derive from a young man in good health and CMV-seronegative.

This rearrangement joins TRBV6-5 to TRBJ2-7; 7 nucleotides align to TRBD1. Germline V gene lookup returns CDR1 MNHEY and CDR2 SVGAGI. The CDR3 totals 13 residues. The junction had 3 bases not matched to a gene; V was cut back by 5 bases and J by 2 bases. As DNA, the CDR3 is TGTGCCAGCAGTCAAGGGACAGCCTACGAGCAGTACGTC. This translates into CASSQGTAYEQYV.

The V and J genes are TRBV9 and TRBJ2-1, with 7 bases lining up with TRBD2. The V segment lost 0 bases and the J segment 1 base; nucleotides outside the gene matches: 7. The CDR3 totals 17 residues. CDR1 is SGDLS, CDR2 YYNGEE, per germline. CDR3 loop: CASSVASSGTSYNEQFF. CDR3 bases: TGTGCCAGCAGCGTAGCGTCCAGCGGGACTTCCTACAATGAGCAGTTCTTC.

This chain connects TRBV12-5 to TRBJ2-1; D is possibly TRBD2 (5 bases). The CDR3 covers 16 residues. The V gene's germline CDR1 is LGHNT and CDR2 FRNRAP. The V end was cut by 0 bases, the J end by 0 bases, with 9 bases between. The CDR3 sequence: CASGLVGAPSYNEQFF. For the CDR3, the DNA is TGTGCTAGTGGTTTGGTGGGAGCCCCCTCCTACAATGAGCAGTTCTTC.

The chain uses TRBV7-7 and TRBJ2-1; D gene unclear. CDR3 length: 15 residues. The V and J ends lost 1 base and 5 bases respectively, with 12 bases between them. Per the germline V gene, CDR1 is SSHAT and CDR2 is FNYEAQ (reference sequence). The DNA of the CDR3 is TGTGCCAGCAGCTTAGGTTCCAACAGAAACAATGAGCAGTTCTTC. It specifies CASSLGSNRNNEQFF.

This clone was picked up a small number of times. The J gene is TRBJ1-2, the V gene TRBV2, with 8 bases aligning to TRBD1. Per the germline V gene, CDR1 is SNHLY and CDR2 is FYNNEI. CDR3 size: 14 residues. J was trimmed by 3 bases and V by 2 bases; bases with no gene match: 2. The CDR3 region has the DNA TGTGCCAGCAGTGAACAGGACAGGGACTATGGCTACACCTTC. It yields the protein CASSEQDRDYGYTF.

For the CDR3, the DNA is TGTGCCAGCAGCTTTAGCGGGAGAGGAGATACGCAGTATTTT. Translated: CASSFSGRGDTQYF. The chain uses TRBV7-8 and TRBJ2-3; 9 bases fit TRBD2. Germline V gene sequence: CDR1 SGHVS, CDR2 FQNEAQ. With V trimmed by 3 bases and J by 5 bases, 3 bases remained unmatched. The CDR3 spans 14 residues.

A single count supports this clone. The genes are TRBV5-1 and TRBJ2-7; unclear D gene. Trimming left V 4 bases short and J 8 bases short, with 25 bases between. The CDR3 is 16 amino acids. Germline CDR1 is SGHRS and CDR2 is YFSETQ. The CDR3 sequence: CASSVAPKRSSRKQYF. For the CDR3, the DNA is TGCGCCAGCAGCGTAGCCCCAAAGCGATCCTCCCGCAAGCAGTACTTC. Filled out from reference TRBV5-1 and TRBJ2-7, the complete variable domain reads KAGVTQTPRYLIKTRGQQVTLSCSPISGHRSVSWYQQTPGQGLQFLFEYFSETQRNKGNFPGRFSGRQFSNSRSEMNVSTLELGDSALYLCASSVAPKRSSRKQYFGPGTRLTVT.

CDR3 sequence: CASSEGTLSNQPQHF. CDR3 DNA: TGTGCCAGCAGTGAAGGGACACTTAGCAATCAGCCCCAGCATTTT. This chain links TRBV2 with TRBJ1-5, with D possibly TRBD1 on 5 matching bases. The CDR3 extends over 15 amino acids. V dropped 1 base and J dropped 0 bases, with 7 bases sitting between them. CDR1 is SNHLY, CDR2 FYNNEI, per germline.

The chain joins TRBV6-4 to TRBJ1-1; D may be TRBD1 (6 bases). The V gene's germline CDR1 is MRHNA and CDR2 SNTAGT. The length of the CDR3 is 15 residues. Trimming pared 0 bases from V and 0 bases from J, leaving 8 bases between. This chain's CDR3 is CASSDSRGMNTEAFF. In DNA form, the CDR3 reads TGTGCCAGCAGTGACTCGAGGGGGATGAACACTGAAGCTTTCTTT.

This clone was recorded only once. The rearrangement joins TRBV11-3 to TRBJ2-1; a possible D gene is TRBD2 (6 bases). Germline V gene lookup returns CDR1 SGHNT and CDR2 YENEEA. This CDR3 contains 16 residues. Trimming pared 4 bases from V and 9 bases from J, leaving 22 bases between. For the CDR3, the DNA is TGTGCCAGCAGCTCAGACCGGGAGCGGCGGATCAGTGAGCAGTTCTTC. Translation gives CASSSDRERRISEQFF.

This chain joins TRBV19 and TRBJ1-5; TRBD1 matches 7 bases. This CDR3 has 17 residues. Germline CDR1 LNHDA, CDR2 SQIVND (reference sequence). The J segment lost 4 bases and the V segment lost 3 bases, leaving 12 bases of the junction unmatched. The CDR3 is CASSMRGTVKGNQPQHF. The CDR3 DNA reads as TGTGCCAGTAGTATGCGCGGGACAGTGAAGGGGAATCAGCCCCAGCATTTT.

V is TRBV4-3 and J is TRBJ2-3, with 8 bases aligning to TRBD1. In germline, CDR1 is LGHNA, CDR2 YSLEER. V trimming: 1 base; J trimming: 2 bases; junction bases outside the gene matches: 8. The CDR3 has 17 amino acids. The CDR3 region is CASSQAPPGQVTDTQYF. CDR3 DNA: TGCGCCAGCAGCCAAGCCCCTCCGGGACAGGTCACAGATACGCAGTATTTT.

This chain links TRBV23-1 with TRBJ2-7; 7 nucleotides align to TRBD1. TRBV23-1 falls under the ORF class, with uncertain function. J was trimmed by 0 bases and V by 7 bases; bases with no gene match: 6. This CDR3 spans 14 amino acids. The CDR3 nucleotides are TGCGCCAGCAACGCCGGGACAGCCTCCTACGAGCAGTACGTC. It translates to CASNAGTASYEQYV.

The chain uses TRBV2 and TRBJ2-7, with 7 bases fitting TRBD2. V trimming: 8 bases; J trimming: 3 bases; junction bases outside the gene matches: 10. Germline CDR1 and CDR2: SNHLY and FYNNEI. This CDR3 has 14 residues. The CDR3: CASDGRAGDYEQYV. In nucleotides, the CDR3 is TGTGCCAGCGATGGGAGGGCGGGAGACTACGAGCAGTACGTC.

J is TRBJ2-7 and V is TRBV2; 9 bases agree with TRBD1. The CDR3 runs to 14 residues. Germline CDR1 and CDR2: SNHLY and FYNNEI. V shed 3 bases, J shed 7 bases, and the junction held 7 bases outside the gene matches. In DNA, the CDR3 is TGTGCCAGCAGTGACGGGGGGACAGGGCTTGAGCAGTACGTC. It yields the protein CASSDGGTGLEQYV.